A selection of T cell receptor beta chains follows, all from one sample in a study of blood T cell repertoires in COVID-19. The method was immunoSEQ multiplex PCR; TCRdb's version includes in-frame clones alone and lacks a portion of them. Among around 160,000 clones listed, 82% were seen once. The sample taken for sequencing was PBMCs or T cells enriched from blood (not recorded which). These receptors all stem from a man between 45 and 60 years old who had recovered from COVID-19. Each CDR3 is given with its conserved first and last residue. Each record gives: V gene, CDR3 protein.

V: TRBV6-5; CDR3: CASSLTGGEQYF
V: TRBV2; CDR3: CASSDPRGTGVITGELFF
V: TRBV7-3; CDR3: CASSSRTGNPYNEQFF
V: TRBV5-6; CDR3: CASSLLTSGAYREQYF
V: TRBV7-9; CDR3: CAGRPVGPNYGYTF
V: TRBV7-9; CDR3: CASSPAGRTYEQYF
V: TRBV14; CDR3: CASSRDRGEKLFF
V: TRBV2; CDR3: CASSGDYRGDSPLHF
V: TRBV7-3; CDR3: CASSLSAAGGEQFF
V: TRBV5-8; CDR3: CASSLDPSQETQYF